This T cell receptor beta chain derives from a study of beta chain features in type 1 diabetes. Overall study context: Comparable age, gender and cell yields were observed in patients relative to healthy donors.

Reverse transcription of all isolated RNA meant that expressed TCRB transcripts were sequenced. Sequencing used immunoSEQ multiplex PCR; TCRdb keeps in-frame clones, though not all of them. The data contain 55,000 to 85,000 clones, just under 50% of them seen just once; the ten biggest clones take up roughly 0.7%. Regarding the study as a whole: For type 1 diabetes patients, VDJ junctions showed fewer insertions and more deletions. People with Type 1 diabetes carried modestly yet significantly shorter TCRB CDR3s in all four CD4+ subsets.

Trimming left V 4 bases short and J 1 base short, with 10 bases between. Germline V gene sequence: CDR1 SQVTM, CDR2 ANQGSEA. The CDR3 spans 13 residues. This clone was detected only a few times. Its antigen is not known. Material for sequencing was central memory CD4+ T cells from blood. The chain recombines TRBV29-1 with TRBJ1-1; D unclear. This sequence originates from a man aged 25-40 years with type 1 diabetes. DNA for the CDR3: TGCAGCGTTGTCAGAGGGCCGAACACTGAAGCTTTCTTT. It specifies CSVVRGPNTEAFF.